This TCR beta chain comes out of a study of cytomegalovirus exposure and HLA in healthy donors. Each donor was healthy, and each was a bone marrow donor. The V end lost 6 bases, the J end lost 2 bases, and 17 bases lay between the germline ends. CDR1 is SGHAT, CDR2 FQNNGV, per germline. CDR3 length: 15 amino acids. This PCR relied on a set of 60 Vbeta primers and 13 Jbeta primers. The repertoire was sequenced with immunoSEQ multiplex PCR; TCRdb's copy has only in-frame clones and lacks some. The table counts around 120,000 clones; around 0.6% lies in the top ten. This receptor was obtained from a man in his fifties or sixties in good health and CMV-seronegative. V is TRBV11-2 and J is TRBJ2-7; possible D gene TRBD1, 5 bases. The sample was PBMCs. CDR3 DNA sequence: TGTGCCAGCAGACCCGGACACCCGGCACCCTACGAGCAGTACTTC. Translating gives CASRPGHPAPYEQYF.